The 27 T cell receptor beta chains given below trace back to one sample, sequenced in a study of regulatory and conventional T cells in RAG deficiency. Conventional CD4+ T cells were sorted from blood as CD25-low CD127-high cells. The table came from immunoSEQ multiplex PCR; TCRdb's copy has only in-frame clones and leaves some out. The data hold around 23,000 clones, with 93% observed a single time. This same sample was also taken into another study, of regulatory T cells. That paper states: Primers: 52 TRBV forward and 13 TRBJ reverse.

The sequencing sample was made of CD4+ T cells sorted from blood. The receptors stem from a human donor in good health.

The chain has TRBV5-1 and TRBJ2-1; 9 nucleotides agree with TRBD1. V dropped 3 bases and J dropped 8; count of bases not matched to a gene: 9. The germline gives CDR1 SGHRS, CDR2 YFSETQ. The CDR3 contains 15 residues. This chain's CDR3 is CASSSRGQGVDEQFF. The CDR3 bases are TGCGCCAGCAGCTCAAGGGGACAGGGAGTAGATGAGCAGTTCTTC.

The chain is built from TRBV6-5 and TRBJ1-2, with D possibly being TRBD1 (6 bases). CDR1 is MNHEY, CDR2 SVGAGI, per germline. Trimming shortened V by 0 bases and J by 4 bases, and 9 bases separated the two germline ends. The CDR3 is 14 amino acids. The CDR3 region is CASSYSGRGYGYTF. CDR3 DNA: TGTGCCAGCAGTTACTCTGGCAGGGGCTATGGCTACACCTTC.

The chain carries TRBV11-3 and TRBJ2-5; D possibly corresponds to TRBD1 (6 bases). The V end was cut by 3 bases, the J end by 3 bases, with 8 bases between. CDR3 length equals 13 residues. Germline-derived CDR1 and CDR2 are SGHNT and YENEEA. The DNA for the CDR3 is TGTGCCAGCAGCTTCGCAGGGGAAGAGACCCAGTACTTC. Its translation: CASSFAGEETQYF.

This chain joins TRBV28 and TRBJ1-6; D is unresolved. The CDR3 covers 14 residues. Trimming cost V 4 bases and J 7 bases, with 11 bases left between them. Per germline, CDR1 MDHEN and CDR2 SYDVKM. CDR3 sequence (DNA): TGTGCCAGCAGTTCGGGGTCCCACAATTCACCCCTCCACTTT. Translated: CASSSGSHNSPLHF.

This clone was counted once. The chain recombines TRBV15 with TRBJ1-3; D remains unclear. Trimming removed 4 bases at V and 0 bases at J, with 7 bases between. The germline V gene has CDR1 LNHNV and CDR2 YYDKDF (reference sequence). The CDR3 spans 14 residues. CDR3 amino acids: CATSKFYSGNTIYF. The CDR3 nucleotides are TGTGCCACCAGCAAATTCTACTCTGGAAACACCATATATTTT. The variable domain in full, completed from reference TRBV15 and TRBJ1-3, reads DAMVIQNPRYQVTQFGKPVTLSCSQTLNHNVMYWYQQKSSQAPKLLFHYYDKDFNNEADTPDNFQSRRPNTSFCFLDIRSPGLGDTAMYLCATSKFYSGNTIYFGEGSWLTVV.

The V and J genes are TRBV18 and TRBJ1-2; tentatively, D is TRBD1 (5 bases). Trimming removed 0 bases from V and 4 bases from J, with 15 bases in between. The germline CDR1 and CDR2 sequences are KGHSH and LQKENI. The CDR3 totals 16 residues. CDR3: CASSPPELRGLYGYTF. CDR3 DNA: TGTGCCAGCTCACCACCGGAACTAAGGGGCCTCTATGGCTACACCTTC.

In this sample, this clone turned up once. The chain uses TRBV6-1 and TRBJ2-2; D ambiguous. The CDR3 contains 14 residues. Trimming shortened V by 4 bases and J by 3 bases, and 9 bases separated the two germline ends. Germline CDR1 is MNHNS and CDR2 is SASEGT. In nucleotides, the CDR3 is TGTGCCAGCAGTGGTGGTTTTGACACCGGGGAGCTGTTTTTT. Translated, it gives CASSGGFDTGELFF.

J is TRBJ1-4 and V is TRBV9; no clear D gene. Germline V gene sequence: CDR1 SGDLS, CDR2 YYNGEE. This CDR3 comprises 13 residues. V was cut by 0 bases and J by 11 bases, with 11 bases left in between. The CDR3 DNA is TGTGCCAGCAGCGTAGATGTAGGAGGGAAACTGTTTTTT. Protein: CASSVDVGGKLFF.

V gene TRBV6-6 combines with J gene TRBJ1-3; D is unresolved. The germline CDR1 and CDR2 sequences are MNHNY and SVGAGI (reference sequence). CDR3 length equals 15 residues. V lost 0 bases and J 2 bases, leaving 8 bases between the germline ends. CDR3 protein: CASSYSKGPGNTIYF. CDR3 bases: TGTGCCAGCAGTTACTCGAAAGGGCCTGGAAACACCATATATTTT.

The chain is built from TRBV5-1 and TRBJ1-5, with 10 bases aligning to TRBD1. CDR3 length equals 15 residues. V was clipped by 4 bases and J by 5 bases; unmatched bases: 6. Germline V lookup: CDR1 SGHRS, CDR2 YFSETQ. The CDR3, as DNA: TGCGCCAGCAGCATGGGGACAGGGGAACATCAGCCCCAGCATTTT. Translating it yields CASSMGTGEHQPQHF.

V gene TRBV5-6 combines with J gene TRBJ2-3, with 12 bases that match TRBD2. V lost 0 bases, J lost 0 bases, and 5 bases stayed unmatched. Germline-derived CDR1 and CDR2 are SGHDT and YYEEEE. This CDR3 has 18 amino acids. The CDR3 reads CASSLVRTSGASTDTQYF. The CDR3 DNA sequence: TGTGCCAGCAGCTTGGTTAGGACTAGCGGGGCTAGCACAGATACGCAGTATTTT.

The chain employs TRBV5-1 and TRBJ2-7; 9 bases map to TRBD1. This CDR3 is built from 15 residues. V lost 2 bases and J lost 6; bases outside the gene matches: 9. The germline V gene has CDR1 SGHRS and CDR2 YFSETQ. The CDR3 loop reads CASSFDLGQGLEQYF. CDR3 nucleotides: TGCGCCAGCAGCTTCGATTTAGGACAGGGGCTCGAGCAGTACTTC.

The chain carries TRBV7-9 and TRBJ2-5; D gene ambiguous. V was cut by 2 bases and J by 2 bases, with 9 bases left in between. The V gene's germline CDR1 is SEHNR and CDR2 FQNEAQ (reference sequence). The CDR3 sequence is 14 residues long. For the CDR3, the DNA is TGTGCCAGCAGCTTATTCCGACCTCAAGAGACCCAGTACTTC. This gives the protein CASSLFRPQETQYF.

The rearrangement links TRBV5-6 to TRBJ2-5; 11 bases align to TRBD2. There are 16 residues in the CDR3. V shed 3 bases and J 1 base; nucleotides not matched to a gene: 5. Germline V CDR1 and CDR2: SGHDT, YYEEEE. This CDR3 is CASSYRTSGFQETQYF. The CDR3 DNA sequence: TGTGCCAGCAGCTACCGGACTAGCGGGTTCCAAGAGACCCAGTACTTC. Looking up the rest from reference TRBV5-6 and TRBJ2-5 gives the full variable domain: DAGVTQSPTHLIKTRGQQVTLRCSPKSGHDTVSWYQQALGQGPQFIFQYYEEEERQRGNFPDRFSGHQFPNYSSELNVNALLLGDSALYLCASSYRTSGFQETQYFGPGTRLLVL.

V is TRBV9 and J is TRBJ2-2; D uncertain. Trimming shortened V by 3 bases and J by 0 bases, and 9 bases separated the two germline ends. The length of the CDR3 is 15 residues. CDR1 is SGDLS, CDR2 YYNGEE, per germline. This CDR3 reads CASSETTANTGELFF. CDR3 bases: TGTGCCAGCAGCGAGACCACTGCGAACACCGGGGAGCTGTTTTTT.

V gene TRBV29-1 combines with J gene TRBJ1-1, with 9 bases fitting TRBD1. V trimming: 8 bases; J trimming: 0 bases; junction bases outside the gene matches: 7. The CDR3 consists of 14 residues. Germline V lookup: CDR1 SQVTM, CDR2 ANQGSEA. The CDR3 loop is CSSNGQGLNTEAFF. The CDR3 nucleotides are TGCAGCTCCAACGGACAGGGGTTGAACACTGAAGCTTTCTTT. The full variable domain, with the rest looked up from reference TRBV29-1 and TRBJ1-1, is SAVISQKPSRDICQRGTSLTIQCQVDSQVTMMFWYRQQPGQSLTLIATANQGSEATYESGFVIDKFPISRPNLTFSTLTVSNMSPEDSSIYLCSSNGQGLNTEAFFGQGTRLTVV.

The V call is TRBV12-5, the J call TRBJ2-1; D gene uncertain. V was trimmed by 1 base and J by 0 bases, leaving 4 bases between them. CDR3 length: 14 residues. Germline V gene sequence: CDR1 LGHNT, CDR2 FRNRAP. The CDR3 loop is CASGLESSYNEQFF. CDR3 nucleotide sequence: TGTGCTAGTGGTTTGGAAAGCTCCTACAATGAGCAGTTCTTC.

The chain has TRBV7-9 and TRBJ1-1, with a possible D match to TRBD1 (6 bases). The CDR3 sequence is 12 residues long. V was clipped by 1 base and J by 11 bases, with 11 bases between them. In germline, CDR1 is SEHNR, CDR2 FQNEAQ (reference sequence). The CDR3 DNA reads TGTGCCAGCAGCTTAGAGGGGGTGAACGCTTTCTTT. Amino acids: CASSLEGVNAFF.

V and J are TRBV2 and TRBJ1-2; 8 nucleotides line up with TRBD1. Germline loops: CDR1 SNHLY, CDR2 FYNNEI. The CDR3 has 15 residues. Losses at the gene ends were 4 bases for V and 2 bases for J; bases not matched to a gene: 6. CDR3 protein: CASSVRTGTNYGYTF. The DNA of the CDR3 is TGTGCCAGCAGTGTAAGGACAGGGACAAACTATGGCTACACCTTC.

V and J are TRBV6-6 and TRBJ1-1; D remains ambiguous. Germline CDR1 is MNHNY and CDR2 is SVGAGI (reference sequence). The CDR3 is made up of 15 amino acids. V lost 0 bases and J lost 6, with 14 bases in between. CDR3 DNA: TGTGCCAGCAGTTACTCTAGGGCTCAGACGGCTGAAGCTTTCTTT. It yields the protein CASSYSRAQTAEAFF.

The V and J genes are TRBV7-2 and TRBJ2-3, with TRBD1 matching 8 bases. This CDR3 spans 15 amino acids. V trimming: 3 bases; J trimming: 3 bases; junction bases outside the gene matches: 5. Germline-derived CDR1 and CDR2 are SGHTA and FQGNSA. In nucleotides, the CDR3 is TGTGCCAGCAGCTTGGGGGACAGGCAGACAGATACGCAGTATTTT. Translating gives CASSLGDRQTDTQYF.

The chain uses TRBV10-1 and TRBJ2-1; 9 nucleotides agree with TRBD2. The J segment lost 2 bases and the V segment lost 2 bases, leaving 1 base of the junction unmatched. From germline, CDR1 is WNHNN and CDR2 SYGVQD (reference sequence). The CDR3 spans 15 residues. The CDR3 is CASSESGGPYNEQFF. In DNA, the CDR3 is TGCGCCAGCAGTGAGAGCGGGGGGCCCTACAATGAGCAGTTCTTC.

This clone has only one observation. The rearrangement uses TRBV18 and TRBJ2-5; D is unclear. Gene TRBJ2-7 matches the end of the DNA better, so the J call may be wrong. The CDR3 is made up of 14 amino acids. Per the germline V gene, CDR1 is KGHSH and CDR2 is LQKENI. CDR3 in DNA: TGTGCCAGCCGCCTAAGTGCCACCCCTTCCGAGCAGTACTTC. Translated, it gives CASRLSATPSEQYF.

J is TRBJ1-5 and V is TRBV4-1; possible D gene TRBD1, 6 bases. The length of the CDR3 is 13 residues. Germline CDR1 reads MGHRA; CDR2 reads YSYEKL. Trimming took 4 bases from V and 6 from J, leaving 10 bases between them. CDR3 sequence reads: CASSRGGVQPQHF. DNA of the CDR3: TGCGCCAGCAGCCGAGGGGGAGTTCAGCCCCAGCATTTT.

This chain links TRBV27 with TRBJ1-2; unclear D gene. Germline CDR1 is MNHEY and CDR2 is SMNVEV (reference sequence). The germline V and J ends were trimmed by 4 bases and 2 bases, with 11 bases remaining between them. CDR3 length: 14 residues. The CDR3 region has the DNA TGTGCCAGCAGTTCCCGGGCCGCGAACTATGGCTACACCTTC. It translates to CASSSRAANYGYTF.

The V gene is TRBV5-1, the J gene TRBJ2-5, with D possibly matching TRBD2 (6 bases). Germline-derived CDR1 and CDR2 are SGHRS and YFSETQ. CDR3 length: 17 residues. Trimming took off 0 bases at V and 1 base at J, with 16 bases between the two ends. Here the CDR3 reads CASSLAWTGVSQETQYF. The CDR3 DNA reads TGCGCCAGCAGCTTGGCATGGACGGGAGTTAGCCAAGAGACCCAGTACTTC. Full variable domain (missing parts from reference TRBV5-1 and TRBJ2-5): KAGVTQTPRYLIKTRGQQVTLSCSPISGHRSVSWYQQTPGQGLQFLFEYFSETQRNKGNFPGRFSGRQFSNSRSEMNVSTLELGDSALYLCASSLAWTGVSQETQYFGPGTRLLVL.

The chain combines TRBV19 with TRBJ2-3; possible D gene TRBD1, 6 bases. The CDR3 extends over 15 amino acids. V shed 5 bases and J shed 2 bases, with 14 bases lying between them. CDR1 and CDR2 from the germline V gene are LNHDA and SQIVND (reference sequence). The CDR3 sequence is CASSYQGLDTDTQYF. CDR3 coding DNA: TGTGCCAGTAGTTATCAGGGGCTTGACACAGATACGCAGTATTTT.